The table lists the clone carrying this T cell receptor (beta chain) with a few counts. A sample-barcoded 5' primer and a J-beta primer mix were used in a second PCR of roughly 6 to 11 cycles. TCRdb itself ran the 5' RACE reads through MiXCR, one entry per CDR3 protein. This sample has around 700,000 distinct CDR3 sequences, with around 25% found just once. This entry belongs to a study of blood T cells in healthy people across ages. Germline lookup yields CDR1 MGHRA and CDR2 YSYEKL. The CDR3 is made up of 14 amino acids. V gave up 1 base and J gave up 7 bases, with 14 bases separating them. Donor samples were obtained from healthy Caucasian individuals from Russia, aged about 6 to 90. The sample also formed part of further work on T cells of mothers and their children.

This chain joins TRBV4-1 and TRBJ2-7, with D perhaps matching TRBD1 or TRBD2 (5 bases each). This receptor was identified in a boy aged 5-17 years in good health. Sequences were obtained from blood. CDR3 bases: TGCGCCAGCAGCCAAGGGCGAGGGGTCTGGGAGCAGTACTTC. This sequence encodes CASSQGRGVWEQYF.